This TCR beta chain was sequenced in a study of T cell responses to AZD1222 COVID-19 vaccine. Whole-study context: Second-dose groups at about 4 or about 12 weeks were pooled.

CDR1 MNHEY and CDR2 SVGAGI come from the germline V gene. The V end was cut by 0 bases, the J end by 9 bases, with 9 bases between. CDR3 length: 13 amino acids. Worth noting for this clone: Its antigen is unidentified.

Study results and caveats: In all cases, repertoires were sampled only after the peak T cell response. Possibly, clonal diversity was underestimated; donors were largely white British and included more females.

Libraries were prepared by immunoSEQ multiplex PCR; TCRdb keeps only in-frame clonotypes and omits some of them. The repertoire holds about 140,000 clones, with more than 85% as singletons. The input for sequencing was peripheral blood, taken on day 0 of AZD1222 vaccination. The chain is built from TRBV6-5 and TRBJ2-1; D remains ambiguous. This sequence originates from an adult in good health. CDR3 sequence: CASSYSRIGEQFF. The CDR3 nucleotides read TGTGCCAGCAGTTACTCGAGGATCGGTGAGCAGTTCTTC.